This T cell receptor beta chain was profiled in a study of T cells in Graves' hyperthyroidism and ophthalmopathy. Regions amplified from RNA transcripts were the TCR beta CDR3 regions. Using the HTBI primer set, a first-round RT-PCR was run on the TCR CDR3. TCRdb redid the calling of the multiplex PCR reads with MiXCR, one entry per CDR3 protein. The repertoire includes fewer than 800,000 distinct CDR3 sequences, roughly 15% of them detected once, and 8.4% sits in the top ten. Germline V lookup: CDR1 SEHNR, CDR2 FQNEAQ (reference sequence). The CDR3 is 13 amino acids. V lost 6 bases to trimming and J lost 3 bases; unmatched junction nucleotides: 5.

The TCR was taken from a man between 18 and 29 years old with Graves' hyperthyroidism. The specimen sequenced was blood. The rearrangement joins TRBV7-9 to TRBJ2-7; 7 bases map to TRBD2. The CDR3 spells CASRNGGSYEQYF. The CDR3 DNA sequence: TGTGCCAGCAGGAACGGCGGGAGCTACGAGCAGTACTTC.